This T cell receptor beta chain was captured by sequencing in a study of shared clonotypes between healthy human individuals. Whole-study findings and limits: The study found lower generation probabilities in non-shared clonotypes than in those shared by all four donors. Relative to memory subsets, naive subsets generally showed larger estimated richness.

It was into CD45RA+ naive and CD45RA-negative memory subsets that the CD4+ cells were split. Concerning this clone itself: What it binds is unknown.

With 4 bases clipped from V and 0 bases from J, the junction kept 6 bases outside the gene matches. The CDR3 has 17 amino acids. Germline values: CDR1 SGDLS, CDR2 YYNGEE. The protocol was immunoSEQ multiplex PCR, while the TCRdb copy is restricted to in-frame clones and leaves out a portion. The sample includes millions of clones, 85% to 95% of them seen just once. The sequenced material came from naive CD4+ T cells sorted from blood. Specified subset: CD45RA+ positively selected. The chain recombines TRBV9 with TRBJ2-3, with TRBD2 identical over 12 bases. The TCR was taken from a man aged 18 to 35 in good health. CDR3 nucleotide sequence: TGTGCCAGCAGCTCCTGGACTAGCGGGGCTAGCACAGATACGCAGTATTTT. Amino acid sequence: CASSSWTSGASTDTQYF.